This T cell receptor (beta chain) was found in a study of shared clonotypes between healthy human individuals. Study-level results: Represented diversity, genetic and exposure-history alike, was limited by few donors.

On this clone itself: Its antigen is currently unknown.

The authors sequenced unsorted PBMC DNA on ten immunoSEQ deep assay plates. Generated by immunoSEQ multiplex PCR, the TCRdb table keeps only in-frame clones and is missing some. This sample has about 490,000 clones, with 76% found just once. CDR1 and CDR2 (germline): MNHNY, SVGAGI (reference sequence). The V and J ends lost 6 bases and 0 bases respectively, with 12 bases between them. The length of the CDR3 is 14 residues. This sequence joins TRBV6-6 and TRBJ2-7; the D gene is possibly TRBD2 (6 bases). This sequence was found in a woman in her thirties or forties in good health. Some clones in this sample may be carry-over from other donors' samples. The sequencing input was PBMCs. The CDR3 here is CASRPPSDSYEQYF. The CDR3 DNA reads TGTGCCAGCAGACCGCCTAGCGACTCCTACGAGCAGTACTTC.